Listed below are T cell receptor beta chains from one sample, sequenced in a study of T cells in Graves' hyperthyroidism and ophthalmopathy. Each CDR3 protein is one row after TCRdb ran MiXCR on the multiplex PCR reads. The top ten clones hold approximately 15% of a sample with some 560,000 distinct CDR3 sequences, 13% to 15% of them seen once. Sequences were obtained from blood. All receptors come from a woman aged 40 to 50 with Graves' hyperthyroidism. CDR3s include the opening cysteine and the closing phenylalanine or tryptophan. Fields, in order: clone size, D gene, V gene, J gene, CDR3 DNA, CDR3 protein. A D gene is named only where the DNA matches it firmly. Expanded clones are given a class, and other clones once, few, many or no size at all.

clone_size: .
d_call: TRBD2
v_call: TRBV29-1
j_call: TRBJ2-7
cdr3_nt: TGCAGCGTTCTTTTTCTAGCGGGAGGTTCCTACGAGCAGTACTTC
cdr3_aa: CSVLFLAGGSYEQYF

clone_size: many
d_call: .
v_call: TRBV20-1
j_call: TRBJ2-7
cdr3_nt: TGCAGTGCTAGATTTGACAGAGGGGCTGGCGAGCAGTACTTC
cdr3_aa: CSARFDRGAGEQYF

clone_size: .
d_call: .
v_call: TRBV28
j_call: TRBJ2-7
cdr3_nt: TGTGCCAGCGCAGATGGGACCGCTCGGGAGCAGTACTTC
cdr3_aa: CASADGTAREQYF

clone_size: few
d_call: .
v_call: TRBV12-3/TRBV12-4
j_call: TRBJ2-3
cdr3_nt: TGTGCCAGCAGTTTCACAGGGTTCAATACAGATACGCAGTATTTT
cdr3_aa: CASSFTGFNTDTQYF

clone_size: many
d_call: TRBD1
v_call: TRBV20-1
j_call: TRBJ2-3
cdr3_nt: TGCAGTGCTAGAGATTTGGGACAGGGCACGGATACGCAGTATTTT
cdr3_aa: CSARDLGQGTDTQYF

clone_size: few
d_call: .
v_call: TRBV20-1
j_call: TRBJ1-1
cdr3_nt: TGCAGTGCCCCCTCCGACAACATCAACACTGAAGCTTTCTTT
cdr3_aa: CSAPSDNINTEAFF

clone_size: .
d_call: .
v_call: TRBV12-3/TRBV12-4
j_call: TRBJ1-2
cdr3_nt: TGTGCCAGCAGCGAAAGGGGGGTGAGCCGGGTCTATGGCTACACCTTC
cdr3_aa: CASSERGVSRVYGYTF

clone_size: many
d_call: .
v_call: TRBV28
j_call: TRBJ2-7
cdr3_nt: TGTGCCAGCAGTTTCGTCAGCTACTACGAGCAGTACTTC
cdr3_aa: CASSFVSYYEQYF

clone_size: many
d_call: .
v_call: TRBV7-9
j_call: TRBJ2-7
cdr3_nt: TGTGCCAGCAGCTTAGTAGTTGGACCGCTCTCCTACGAGCAGTACTTC
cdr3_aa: CASSLVVGPLSYEQYF

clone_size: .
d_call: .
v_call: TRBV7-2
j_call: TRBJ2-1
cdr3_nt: TGTGCCAGCAGCTTAGAGACGACCAATGCCTACAATGAGCAGTTCTTC
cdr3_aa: CASSLETTNAYNEQFF

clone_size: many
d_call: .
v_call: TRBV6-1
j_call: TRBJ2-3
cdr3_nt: TGTGCCAGCAGTTACGGCCCCCTGGCTGGATCGGGCACAGATACGCAGTATTTT
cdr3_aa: CASSYGPLAGSGTDTQYF

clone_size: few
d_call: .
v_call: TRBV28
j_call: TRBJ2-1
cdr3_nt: TGTGCCAGCAGTTTGGACAGAATGAACCATGAGCAGTTCTTC
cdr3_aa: CASSLDRMNHEQFF

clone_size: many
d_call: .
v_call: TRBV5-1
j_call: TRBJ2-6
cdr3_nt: TGCGCCAGCAGTACTAGTAGCTCTGGGGCCAACGTCCTGACTTTC
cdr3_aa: CASSTSSSGANVLTF

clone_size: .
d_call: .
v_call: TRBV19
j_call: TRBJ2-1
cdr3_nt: TGTGCCAGTAGTACCGCGGCGAGATACAATGAGCAGTTCTTC
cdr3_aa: CASSTAARYNEQFF

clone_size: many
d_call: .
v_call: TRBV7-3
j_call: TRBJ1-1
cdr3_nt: TGTGCCAGCAAAAAGGGGGTGGAGGACACTGAAGCTTTCTTT
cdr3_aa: CASKKGVEDTEAFF

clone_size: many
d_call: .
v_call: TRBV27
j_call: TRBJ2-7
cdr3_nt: TGTGCCAGCAGTCTCGCAGGTGGCAGGGACTACGAGCAGTACTTC
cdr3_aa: CASSLAGGRDYEQYF

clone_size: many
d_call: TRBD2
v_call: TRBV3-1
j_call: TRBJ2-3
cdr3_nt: TGTGCCAGCAGCTTTCGGACTAGCGGACGCACAGATACGCAGTATTTT
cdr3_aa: CASSFRTSGRTDTQYF

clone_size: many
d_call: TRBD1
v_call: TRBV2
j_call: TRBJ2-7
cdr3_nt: TGTGCCAGCAGGGACAGGGGCCAGATCGAGCAGTACTTC
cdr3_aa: CASRDRGQIEQYF

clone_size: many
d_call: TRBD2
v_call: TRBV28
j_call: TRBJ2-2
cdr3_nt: TGTGCCAGCAGTTTAGGATCCAGCGGGAGCGCCGGGGAGCTGTTTTTT
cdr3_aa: CASSLGSSGSAGELFF

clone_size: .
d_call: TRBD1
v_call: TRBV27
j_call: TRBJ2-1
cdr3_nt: TGTGCCAGCAGTTCTCTGGGACAGTCCAATGAGCAGTTCTTC
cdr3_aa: CASSSLGQSNEQFF

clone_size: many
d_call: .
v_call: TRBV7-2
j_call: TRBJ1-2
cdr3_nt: TGTGCCAGCAGCTCAAACCAACGCGGGGTGGGCGGAACGCACTATGGCTACACCTTC
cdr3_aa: CASSSNQRGVGGTHYGYTF